This TCR beta chain was captured by sequencing in a study of patients and donors after allogeneic stem cell transplantation. There are many counts of this clonotype. CDR1 SGHTA and CDR2 FQGTGA come from the germline V gene. Trimming cost V 1 base and J 0 bases, with 1 base left between them. The CDR3 is 14 amino acids. TCRdb re-derived calls from the RT-PCR reads in MiXCR, one entry per CDR3 protein. The sample yields roughly 8,400 distinct CDR3 sequences, 3% to 4.5% seen once. J is TRBJ2-6 and V is TRBV7-3; unclear D gene. The sequence derives from a human donor who was either an allogeneic HSCT recipient or a stem cell or donor lymphocyte infusion donor (not recorded which). It is not recorded whose cells these are; they may come from a transplant donor. What was sequenced was blood, either unsorted or a sorted T cell fraction (not recorded which). The CDR3, as DNA: TGTGCCAGCAGCTTAAACTCTGGGGCCAACGTCCTGACTTTC. This encodes CASSLNSGANVLTF.